These 14 T cell receptor beta chains share one sample of origin, sequenced in a study of cytomegalovirus exposure and HLA in healthy donors. PCR primers comprised 60 Vbeta and 13 Jbeta primers. Libraries were prepared by immunoSEQ multiplex PCR; TCRdb keeps only in-frame clonotypes and omits some of them. The sample records around 120,000 clones, about 72% being singletons. Sequencing used PBMCs. The receptors were gathered from a young man in good health and CMV-seropositive.

This clone was seen more than once but under ten times. The rearrangement joins TRBV11-1 to TRBJ2-1, with 8 nucleotides matching TRBD1. In germline, CDR1 is SGHAT, CDR2 FQDESV (reference sequence). This CDR3 comprises 15 residues. Losses at the gene ends were 1 base for V and 6 bases for J; bases not matched to a gene: 5. The CDR3 here is CASSLGQGSGNEQFF. The CDR3 DNA reads TGTGCCAGCAGCTTAGGACAGGGGTCGGGCAATGAGCAGTTCTTC. The complete variable domain, with remaining parts taken from reference TRBV11-1 and TRBJ2-1, reads EAEVAQSPRYKITEKSQAVAFWCDPISGHATLYWYRQILGQGPELLVQFQDESVVDDSQLPKDRFSAERLKGVDSTLKIQPAELGDSAMYLCASSLGQGSGNEQFFGPGTRLTVL.

This clone was observed a handful of times. The chain uses TRBV11-2 and TRBJ1-2, with D perhaps TRBD1 (5 bases). Germline CDR1 is SGHAT and CDR2 is FQNNGV. The CDR3 consists of 14 residues. Trimming cost V 2 bases and J 4 bases, with 11 bases left between them. This CDR3 reads CASSLSRVGYGYTF. CDR3 in DNA: TGTGCCAGCAGCTTAAGCAGGGTCGGCTATGGCTACACCTTC.

This chain uses TRBV27 with TRBJ1-3; D perhaps matches TRBD1 (6 bases). The V end lost 7 bases, the J end lost 0 bases, and 10 bases lay between the germline ends. The CDR3 covers 14 residues. Germline CDR1 MNHEY, CDR2 SMNVEV (reference sequence). Here the CDR3 DNA reads TGTGCCAGCAAGGACAGCTTCTCTGGAAACACCATATATTTT. Residues: CASKDSFSGNTIYF.

This clone showed up just a few times. J is TRBJ2-5 and V is TRBV7-6; 7 bases align to TRBD1. CDR3 length: 18 amino acids. V trimming: 2 bases; J trimming: 7 bases; junction bases outside the gene matches: 19. Germline CDR1 and CDR2: SGHVS and FNYEAQ. CDR3 nucleotides: TGTGCCAGCAGCTTAAAGTTCGGCATCGGACAGGCCCCAGGGACCCAGTACTTC. Amino acids: CASSLKFGIGQAPGTQYF.

This chain links TRBV2 with TRBJ1-5, with unresolved D. The CDR3 is made up of 14 amino acids. Germline assignment: CDR1 SNHLY and CDR2 FYNNEI. Trimming left V 0 bases short and J 9 bases short, with 12 bases between. CDR3 loop: CASSEAHQVGPQHF. In DNA, the CDR3 is TGTGCCAGCAGTGAAGCGCATCAGGTAGGGCCCCAGCATTTT.

The V and J genes are TRBV2 and TRBJ2-5, with 12 bases matching TRBD2. This CDR3 contains 14 residues. Germline values: CDR1 SNHLY, CDR2 FYNNEI. V shed 6 bases and J 4 bases; nucleotides not matched to a gene: 3. The CDR3 nucleotides read TGTGCCAGCAGAGGGACTAGCGGGTCAGAGACCCAGTACTTC. Amino acid sequence: CASRGTSGSETQYF.

The chain is built from TRBV6-5 and TRBJ2-1, with a possible D match to TRBD1 (6 bases). Germline CDR1 reads MNHEY; CDR2 reads SVGAGI. This CDR3 is 15 amino acids long. V was shortened by 4 bases and J by 8 bases, with 18 bases between the two germline ends. For the CDR3, the DNA is TGTGCCAGCAGTTTGGAACAGGGATTTGCGTATGAGCAGTTCTTC. This translates into CASSLEQGFAYEQFF.

The chain recombines TRBV5-6 with TRBJ2-5, with TRBD2 identical over 8 bases. The V gene's germline CDR1 is SGHDT and CDR2 YYEEEE. The ends lost 4 bases at V and 5 bases at J; junction bases unmatched: 13. This CDR3 has 16 residues. CDR3 DNA: TGTGCCAGCAGCCCGGGACTAGGGTCCTGGGGGGAGACCCAGTACTTC. Translation gives CASSPGLGSWGETQYF. Looking up the rest from reference TRBV5-6 and TRBJ2-5 gives the full variable domain: DAGVTQSPTHLIKTRGQQVTLRCSPKSGHDTVSWYQQALGQGPQFIFQYYEEEERQRGNFPDRFSGHQFPNYSSELNVNALLLGDSALYLCASSPGLGSWGETQYFGPGTRLLVL.

This chain joins TRBV6-5 and TRBJ2-1; TRBD2 matches at 8 bases. CDR1 is MNHEY, CDR2 SVGAGI, per germline. The CDR3 runs 16 residues. V gave up 0 bases and J gave up 0 bases; unmatched junction bases: 1. This chain's CDR3 is CASSYSGTSSYNEQFF. CDR3 nucleotides: TGTGCCAGCAGTTACTCCGGGACTAGCTCCTACAATGAGCAGTTCTTC.

The rearrangement links TRBV6-5 to TRBJ2-2, with no clear D. The CDR3 is 12 residues long. Trimming pared 6 bases from V and 4 bases from J, leaving 6 bases between. Germline lookup yields CDR1 MNHEY and CDR2 SVGAGI. CDR3 protein: CASRYLTGELFF. DNA for the CDR3: TGTGCCAGCAGGTACCTCACCGGGGAGCTGTTTTTT.

V and J are TRBV5-4 and TRBJ2-1; the D gene is possibly TRBD1 (6 bases). V was pared by 5 bases and J by 8 bases, with 14 bases between. The CDR3 runs to 13 residues. From germline, CDR1 is SGHNT and CDR2 YYREEE (reference sequence). The CDR3 region has the DNA TGTGCCAGCAGACCGATAGGGGGTCATGAGCAGTTCTTC. Protein product: CASRPIGGHEQFF. Full variable domain (remainder filled in from reference TRBV5-4 and TRBJ2-1): ETGVTQSPTHLIKTRGQQVTLRCSSQSGHNTVSWYQQALGQGPQFIFQYYREEENGRGNFPPRFSGLQFPNYSSELNVNALELDDSALYLCASRPIGGHEQFFGPGTRLTVL.

V gene TRBV5-8 combines with J gene TRBJ2-2; perhaps TRBD2 as D (6 bases). The CDR3 contains 16 residues. CDR1 and CDR2 (germline): SGHTS, YDEGEE. Between the trimmed V and J ends, which lost 0 bases and 3 bases, there was a span of 12 bases. CDR3 amino acids: CASSLGISGYTGELFF. The DNA for the CDR3 is TGTGCCAGCAGCTTGGGGATTAGCGGTTACACCGGGGAGCTGTTTTTT.

The CDR3 DNA follows: TGTGCCAGCAGCATCGCGGGGGACGAGAACACTGAAGCTTTCTTT. It codes for CASSIAGDENTEAFF. This chain links TRBV7-8 with TRBJ1-1; possibly TRBD1 for D (5 bases). The V gene's germline CDR1 is SGHVS and CDR2 FQNEAQ. The CDR3 is 15 residues long. The ends were cut back, 5 bases at V and 1 base at J, with 14 bases in the middle.

The rearrangement joins TRBV19 to TRBJ1-1; 8 positions agree with TRBD1. The CDR3 sequence is 12 residues long. V dropped 1 base and J dropped 11; count of bases not matched to a gene: 3. Germline V CDR1 and CDR2: LNHDA, SQIVND (reference sequence). CDR3 DNA sequence: TGTGCCAGTAGTATAGGACAGGGGACGGCTTTCTTT. Amino acid sequence: CASSIGQGTAFF.